This TCR beta chain is drawn from a study of T cell responses to AZD1222 COVID-19 vaccine. Germline V CDR1 and CDR2: MDHEN, SYDVKM. CDR3 length: 14 amino acids. Trimming took 8 bases from V and 0 from J, leaving 11 bases between them. Method: immunoSEQ multiplex PCR; TCRdb's copy keeps in-frame clones and lacks some. Counted here are more than 95,000 clones, 85% to 90% occurring once; the ten biggest clones make up under 8.5%. About this clone itself: As yet, its antigen is unknown.

Study-wide points: Clonal diversity was possibly underestimated; the donors were predominantly white British and more often female. Nearly half of spike-specific TCRs reportedly target variant regions that are unmutated in the B.1.351 and B.1.1.7 variants. It was only after the peak T cell response that any repertoires were sampled. Following two doses of AZD1222, Spike-specific TCR breadth and depth rose.

The clonotype was recovered from an adult in good health. This chain uses TRBV28 with TRBJ2-1, with D perhaps TRBD2 (5 bases). The specimen comprised peripheral blood, sampled on day 0 of AZD1222 vaccination. The CDR3 protein is CASVAGNSYNEQFF. The CDR3 DNA reads TGTGCCAGCGTGGCCGGGAACTCCTACAATGAGCAGTTCTTC.